This T cell receptor (beta chain) was obtained from a study of blood T cell repertoires in COVID-19. Across the whole study: PBMCs, B-cell-depleted T cells, or T cells provided the cDNA or gDNA that made up the material.

In the study's own analysis: Amplification from reference gene primers served as the basis for estimated nucleated cell counts. Clones were sequenced by immunoSEQ multiplex PCR, and TCRdb holds only the in-frame ones, with some missing. The DNA was the basis for D and trimming; V, J and clone size are from that table. The table includes a few hundred thousand clones, over 75% detected once. Study members were between about 18 and 95 years old and lived in approximately 25 US regions. Trimming left V 6 bases short and J 7 bases short, with 12 bases between. The CDR3 sequence is 12 residues long. Germline CDR1 and CDR2: MDHEN and SYDVKM.

The sequence derives from a woman aged 35 to 49 who had been exposed to COVID-19. The chain joins TRBV28 to TRBJ1-2; D call uncertain. Sequences were obtained from PBMCs or T cells enriched from blood (not recorded which). DNA of the CDR3: TGTGCCAGCAGCCGTGTGGTTAGTGGCTACACCTTC. Translating gives CASSRVVSGYTF.